Detailed here is one TCR beta chain. TCRdb's table, derived via immunoSEQ multiplex PCR, lists solely in-frame clones and lacks some. This table has about 34,000 clones, around 83% appearing once. The data stem from a study of control samples from healthy donors and cancer patients. CDR3 length: 14 amino acids. Trimming took off 6 bases at V and 1 base at J, with 12 bases between the two ends. Germline assignment: CDR1 SGHNT and CDR2 YENEEA. Input material: PBMCs. The V gene is TRBV11-3, the J gene TRBJ1-1; a weak D match, TRBD1 (5 bases). The clonotype comes from a woman in her thirties or forties with lung cancer. For the CDR3, the DNA is TGTGCCAGCAGTTTCGGACACGAGAACACTGAAGCTTTCTTT. As protein: CASSFGHENTEAFF.